Listed below are T cell receptor beta chains from one sample, sequenced in a study of cytotoxic CD8 clonotypes in ibrutinib-treated CLL. Produced via immunoSEQ multiplex PCR; TCRdb's table is partial and in-frame only. The sample has 300,000 or so clones; about 64% are singletons. This material consisted of PBMCs, taken after 36 months of ibrutinib treatment. The origin of the receptors is a human donor with chronic lymphocytic leukemia. Each CDR3 is given with its conserved first and last residue. D genes are given only for firm matches.

v_call | d_call | cdr3_aa
TRBV7-2 | TRBD1 | CASSSSTGRVLGYTF
TRBV13 | TRBD2 | CASSPGTSRGPDTQYF
TRBV7-9 | NA | CASSPGGEQYF
TRBV11-3 | TRBD2 | CASAPSGEKETQYF
TRBV10-3 | TRBD2 | CAIGPAGETQYNEQFF
TRBV5-4 | NA | CASSLDAFFGRDNYNEQFF
TRBV10-3 | NA | CAISESNKRALYNEQFF
TRBV7-6 | TRBD2 | CASSFLAGARREQYF
TRBV28 | TRBD1 | CASSSRGRNTEAFF
TRBV19 | TRBD1 | CASLDRRAAVNRPQHF
TRBV2 | TRBD1 | CASSALGQGTFDEQFF
TRBV9 | NA | CASSVVGRVTYNEQFF
TRBV7-8 | NA | CASSLVGSRGRRNEQFF
TRBV1 | NA | CTSSPQEKGTSGMGTDTQYF
TRBV14 | NA | CASSARDGDYEQYF
TRBV5-1 | NA | CASSISPRPAEPNQPQHF
TRBV5-1 | NA | CASSIQGYNSPLHF
TRBV4-1 | TRBD2 | CASSQVGLAETYEQYF
TRBV10-1 | NA | CASSESGVYGYTF
TRBV7-3 | TRBD2 | CASSPGLASIYEQYF
TRBV5-5 | NA | CASSSGTNEQYF
TRBV29-1 | NA | CSVEMGGWNYGYTF
TRBV19 | TRBD1 | CASSLRGQGNQPQHF
TRBV9 | NA | CASSPPDRSSPLHF
TRBV4-3 | NA | CASSQDPAGTANTGELFF
TRBV29-1 | NA | CSVAPGLVFTDTQYF
TRBV4-1 | NA | CASSQESAGAVYGYTF
TRBV29-1 | NA | CSVEDLRAGLLETQYF
TRBV27 | NA | CASSLSSNQPQHF